The subject of this entry is one T cell receptor (beta chain). Clones were read by immunoSEQ multiplex PCR, and TCRdb kept only the in-frame ones, dropping some. Of about 41,000 clones in the sample, about 94% were seen once. The data were obtained in a study of T cell changes during pregnancy in multiple sclerosis. The CDR3 sequence is 15 residues long. Germline assignment: CDR1 MNHEY and CDR2 SMNVEV (reference sequence). J gave up 7 bases and V 3 bases, and 6 bases lay outside the gene matches. The TCR was taken from a female donor with multiple sclerosis, enrolled in a pregnancy study. The starting material was CD8+ T cells from peripheral blood mononuclear cells, obtained in the third trimester of pregnancy. The rearrangement links TRBV27 to TRBJ2-1; TRBD2 aligns across 10 bases. CDR3 region: CASSFTAGGYNEQFF. In DNA, the CDR3 is TGTGCCAGCAGTTTCACAGCGGGAGGGTATAATGAGCAGTTCTTC.